This T cell receptor beta chain was captured in a study of T cell responses to AZD1222 COVID-19 vaccine (dated by TCRdb to the early 2020s). Describing the broader study: Because spike-specific TCR depth and breadth did not differ between the two schedules, AZD1222 recipients who got a second dose at roughly 4 weeks were pooled with those who got a second dose at roughly 12 weeks. A total of about 230 trial participants underwent TCR sequencing, of whom about 210 received two doses of AZD1222 and about 25 received two doses of the MenACWY control vaccine. Enrollment into the trials was organized by age into subgroups of 18-55, 56-69 and 70-plus years, and those subgroups contained about 160, 30 and 59 TCR-sequenced participants, respectively. Overall study outcomes, separate from this receptor: Participants were mostly white British, with more females than males. The authors suggested clonal diversity may have been underestimated. Conclusions about previously exposed vaccinees are limited because only five or six AZD1222 recipients were SARS-CoV-2 seropositive at baseline. The vaccine-associated CD4 TCRs covered the entire spike protein, and the dominant responses fell in regions 160-218 and 743-854. Reportedly, almost half of the unique spike-specific TCRs recognized epitopes lying outside the regions that are mutated in the B.1.351 and B.1.1.7 variants. In the small 56-69-year group, the increase in depth fell short of significance, most likely because of low power. No day 14 peak-response samples were available, so repertoires were characterized only after the peak T cell response. Spike-specific TCR breadth and depth rose significantly after two AZD1222 doses compared with day 0 and with MenACWY recipients.

The CDR3 regions of human TCRbeta chains were analyzed by immunosequencing. In the authors' own workflow: Repertoire TCRs were checked for matches against a reference library of SARS-CoV-2-specific TCRs that had been generated using the MIRA antigen-specificity platform. Breadth was defined as the fraction of unique TCRs that were SARS-CoV-2-associated, and depth was defined as the fraction of total T cells that were SARS-CoV-2-associated. Using the MIRA data, each spike-specific TCR was mapped to the spike region that the TCR reacts to and placed in a CD4 or CD8 class. Log10-transformed breadth and depth values were compared by one-way ANOVA with Sidak's multiple comparisons tests. TCRdb's version of the immuneACCESS table is confined to in-frame rearrangements and falls short of the full clone set. An unresolved V gene accounts for under half of the shortfall where checked; the remainder is of unknown origin. V and J calls and clone size follow that table, whereas D and trimming were derived from the DNA. The sample table contains 100,000 to 150,000 clones; only one count was recorded for 80% to 90% of them. Around 5.8% of the sample is taken by the ten largest.

Explained via the paper, the time point label denotes: baseline before first vaccination. Vaccinee samples came from UK trials COV001 and COV002, including a single-blind randomized controlled phase 2/3 trial of AZD1222 (ChAdOx1 nCoV-19) in healthy adults. For TCRbeta chain sequencing, PBMC samples were collected from trial participants at day 0 and at day 28 after the second dose. A word on this clone: Its antigen is not yet known. Base qualities are not provided; no much larger clone lies one nucleotide away.

The CDR3 has 13 amino acids, counting the end cysteine and phenylalanine. Only the CDR3 DNA stays, 39 bases, in frame from base 1. In the germline V gene, CDR1 corresponds to SGHVS and CDR2 to FQNEAQ. Cut back by 3 bases and 3 bases, the V and J ends lie 8 bases apart. The sequence links TRBV7-8 to TRBJ1-1, with no confidently assigned D gene. The sequence was collected from an adult in good health. The sample in question was peripheral blood, obtained on day 0 of AZD1222 vaccination. The DNA is TGTGCCAGCAGCTTCCAGGTCGACACTGAAGCTTTCTTT. It specifies CASSFQVDTEAFF.